This T cell receptor (beta chain) was captured by sequencing in a study of blood T cell repertoires in COVID-19. V was clipped by 8 bases and J by 0 bases, with 13 bases between them. The CDR3 is 14 amino acids. From germline, CDR1 is SNHLY and CDR2 FYNNEI. Produced via immunoSEQ multiplex PCR; TCRdb's table is partial and in-frame only. Counted here are more than 300,000 clones, roughly 90% occurring once; the ten biggest clones make up around 1.9%. The receptor was isolated from a woman aged 25 to 39 with COVID-19, enrolled during active disease. The gene calls are TRBV2 and TRBJ1-1; unclear D gene. Source material: peripheral blood. CDR3 protein: CASLDEGLNTEAFF. DNA of the CDR3: TGTGCCAGCCTGGACGAGGGTTTGAACACTGAAGCTTTCTTT.